These 26 T cell receptor beta chains were sequenced from one sample in a study of metastatic and nonmetastatic thyroid tumors. Treatment of any kind had been given to no patient before thyroid surgery. TCRdb re-analyzed the PCR reads through MiXCR. The sample carries under 35,000 clones, roughly 25% recorded once. Sequencing was carried out using blood. The receptors stem from a female donor with papillary thyroid cancer or a benign thyroid nodule (not recorded which). Some clones in this sample may be carry-over from other donors' samples.

At least ten counts were recorded for this clone. The sample contains more than one DNA sequence encoding this CDR3. V is TRBV2 and J is TRBJ2-3; TRBD2 agrees at 11 bases. This CDR3 is built from 15 residues. Germline CDR1 SNHLY, CDR2 FYNNEI. V was pared by 3 bases and J by 4 bases, with 3 bases of the junction left unmatched. CDR3 amino acids: CASSDWGLAADTQYF. The DNA of the CDR3 is TGTGCCAGCAGTGATTGGGGACTAGCGGCAGATACGCAGTATTTT.

This clone was seen only a few times. The junction and the germline gene differ at one end; a read error may be behind it. The chain links TRBV6-1 to TRBJ1-5; a possible D gene is TRBD1 (6 bases). Per germline, CDR1 MNHNS and CDR2 SASEGT. This CDR3 contains 15 residues. The CDR3 DNA sequence: TGTGCCAGCAGTGGTCGACAGGCCAGCAATCATCCCCAGCATTTT. This translates into CASSGRQASNHPQHF.

This clone came up many times. The gene calls are TRBV5-4 and TRBJ2-1; no clear D. V gave up 1 base and J gave up 1 base, with 3 bases separating them. The CDR3 runs to 13 residues. Germline V gives CDR1 SGHNT, CDR2 YYREEE (reference sequence). The CDR3 bases are TGTGCCAGCAGCTTGAATTCCTACAATGAGCAGTTCTTC. This translates into CASSLNSYNEQFF.

In this sample, this clone turned up many times. The chain has TRBV9 and TRBJ2-2; 7 bases are shared with TRBD2. J lost 6 bases, V lost 3 bases, and 5 bases had no gene match. There are 14 residues in the CDR3. Looked up from germline, CDR1 is SGDLS and CDR2 is YYNGEE. CDR3 sequence: CASSGTSGAGELFF. The CDR3 region has the DNA TGTGCCAGCAGCGGGACTAGTGGGGCCGGGGAGCTGTTTTTT.

This clone was detected a few times. The chain employs TRBV7-9 and TRBJ1-2; D gene unclear. CDR3 length: 12 residues. Trimming pared 5 bases from V and 14 bases from J, leaving 18 bases between. Germline CDR1 and CDR2: SEHNR and FQNEAQ (reference sequence). The CDR3 DNA is TGTGCCAGCAGCCCATCGGAGTTTGTCTATACCTTC. Protein: CASSPSEFVYTF.

This clone has ten or more counts. The chain links TRBV27 to TRBJ1-1; D possibly corresponds to TRBD1 (6 bases). Trimming left V 5 bases short and J 6 bases short, with 16 bases between. The CDR3 contains 14 residues. The germline V gene has CDR1 MNHEY and CDR2 SMNVEV (reference sequence). The CDR3 DNA sequence: TGTGCCAGCAGTGCCGACAGGTCCTCGGCTGAAGCTTTCTTT. Translation gives CASSADRSSAEAFF.

Note on this clone: Mismatch with germline at one junction end may stem from a read error. The chain combines TRBV6-2 or TRBV6-3 with TRBJ1-1; D may be TRBD1 (5 bases). This CDR3 has 15 amino acids. Germline lookup yields CDR1 MNHEY and CDR2 SVGEGT. CDR3 sequence: CSSSPTGHVVTEDFF. The CDR3 nucleotides are TGTTCCAGCAGCCCCACCGGACATGTAGTCACTGAAGATTTCTTT.

The sample holds one count of this clone. The gene calls are TRBV11-2 and TRBJ2-7; 7 bases align to TRBD2. V lost 1 base to trimming and J lost 3 bases; unmatched junction nucleotides: 3. CDR3 size: 14 residues. Germline CDR1 and CDR2: SGHAT and FQNNGV. The CDR3 DNA reads as TGTGCCAGCAGCTTAGCAAGCGGGGACTACGAGCAGTACTTC. Translating gives CASSLASGDYEQYF.

Ten or more counts support this clone. The chain combines TRBV4-1 with TRBJ2-1, with TRBD1 matching over 9 bases. Unmatched junction bases numbered 8, after V lost 4 bases and J lost 7 bases. The germline CDR1 and CDR2 sequences are MGHRA and YSYEKL. CDR3 length equals 15 residues. CDR3 bases: TGCGCCAGCAGCCCTTGGACAGGGGAACGGAATGAGCAGTTCTTC. Protein: CASSPWTGERNEQFF.

This clone was recorded many times. V gene TRBV19 combines with J gene TRBJ2-1; maybe TRBD2 (5 bases). This CDR3 comprises 16 residues. CDR1 is LNHDA, CDR2 SQIVND, per germline (reference sequence). The germline V and J ends were trimmed by 7 bases and 0 bases, with 16 bases remaining between them. CDR3 protein: CASTSDFRSSYNEQFF. The CDR3 bases are TGTGCCAGTACCTCGGACTTCCGAAGCTCCTACAATGAGCAGTTCTTC. The full variable domain, completed using reference TRBV19 and TRBJ2-1, is DGGITQSPKYLFRKEGQNVTLSCEQNLNHDAMYWYRQDPGQGLRLIYYSQIVNDFQKGDIAEGYSVSREKKESFPLTVTSAQKNPTAFYLCASTSDFRSSYNEQFFGPGTRLTVL.

This clone was seen ten or more times. The chain carries TRBV5-8 and TRBJ2-7; a possible D gene is TRBD1 (6 bases). Trimming removed 4 bases from V and 4 bases from J, with 9 bases in between. This CDR3 is built from 12 residues. From germline, CDR1 is SGHTS and CDR2 YDEGEE. The CDR3 region has the DNA TGTGCCAGCAGCCGGACAGAATACGAGCAGTACTTC. Residues: CASSRTEYEQYF.

The chain joins TRBV20-1 to TRBJ2-7; the match to TRBD2 covers 12 bases. The junction had 7 bases not matched to a gene; V was cut back by 7 bases and J by 3 bases. This CDR3 comprises 14 residues. The germline gives CDR1 DFQATT, CDR2 SNEGSKA (reference sequence). This CDR3 reads CSVIGLAGNYEQYF. The CDR3, as DNA: TGCAGTGTCATCGGACTAGCGGGGAACTACGAGCAGTACTTC.

This clone was observed at least ten times. A much more abundant neighbour one base away suggests this may be a read error. The rearrangement uses TRBV2 and TRBJ1-4; no reliable D call. V lost 6 bases to trimming and J lost 8 bases, with 13 bases between them. This CDR3 contains 13 residues. Germline V gene sequence: CDR1 SNHLY, CDR2 FYNNEI. CDR3 loop: CASRGRLGEKLFF. CDR3 nucleotide sequence: TGTGCCAGCAGAGGCAGGTTGGGAGAAAAACTGTTTTTT.

The V call is TRBV7-2, the J call TRBJ2-3; D gene uncertain. Between the trimmed V and J ends, which lost 4 bases and 6 bases, there was a span of 11 bases. This CDR3 spans 13 amino acids. Looked up from germline, CDR1 is SGHTA and CDR2 is FQGNSA. The CDR3 protein is CASSSLLSDTQYF. CDR3 sequence (DNA): TGTGCCAGCAGCTCACTTCTGTCCGATACGCAGTATTTT. The full variable domain, rest sourced from reference TRBV7-2 and TRBJ2-3, is GAGVSQSPSNKVTEKGKDVELRCDPISGHTALYWYRQSLGQGLEFLIYFQGNSAPDKSGLPSDRFSAERTGGSVSTLTIQRTQQEDSAVYLCASSSLLSDTQYFGPGTRLTVL.

About this clone itself: Germline is not matched at one junction end, which may reflect a read error. The CDR3 DNA reads as TGTGACAGCAGCCCGACTAGCGCGAGTATCTACGAGCAGTACTTC. Its translation is CDSSPTSASIYEQYF. The chain joins TRBV9 to TRBJ2-7; 8 bases map to TRBD2. This CDR3 contains 15 residues. Germline loops: CDR1 SGDLS, CDR2 YYNGEE. The complete variable domain, with remaining parts taken from reference TRBV9 and TRBJ2-7, reads DSGVTQTPKHLITATGQRVTLRCSPRSGDLSVYWYQQSLDQGLQFLIQYYNGEERAKGNILERFSAQQFPDLHSELNLSSLELGDSALYFCDSSPTSASIYEQYFGPGTRLTVT.

This clone was seen at least ten times. The V gene is TRBV12-3 or TRBV12-4, the J gene TRBJ2-1; D possibly uses TRBD1 or TRBD2 (6 bases each). Trimming shortened V by 8 bases and J by 0 bases, and 23 bases separated the two germline ends. The CDR3 is made up of 18 amino acids. The CDR3 loop is CASRKKMLGGISYNEQFF. The CDR3 bases are TGTGCCAGCCGTAAAAAAATGCTAGGGGGGATCTCCTACAATGAGCAGTTCTTC.

This clone is a singleton in its sample. The chain recombines TRBV7-9 with TRBJ1-2; D may be TRBD1 (5 bases). The CDR3 spans 13 residues. The germline V gene encodes CDR1 SEHNR and CDR2 FQNEAQ (reference sequence). V was cut by 7 bases and J by 8 bases, with 17 bases left in between. The CDR3 DNA follows: TGTGCCAGCACCCAGGGTACGGGTTACGGCTACACCTTC. Translated: CASTQGTGYGYTF.

This clone is judged medium-sized. This chain connects TRBV6-1 to TRBJ2-3; 8 nucleotides match TRBD2. Germline assignment: CDR1 MNHNS and CDR2 SASEGT. The CDR3 sequence is 18 residues long. Trimming took 3 bases from V and 1 from J; bases not matched to a gene: 12. The CDR3 DNA reads TGTGCCAGCAGTGATCGTCGGGGGGGTCTCTTTGGCACAGATACGCAGTATTTT. This gives the protein CASSDRRGGLFGTDTQYF.

This clone was recorded a few times. This may be a read error, as it is one base from a much larger clone. V is TRBV6-1 and J is TRBJ2-7, with 12 bases fitting TRBD2. Germline V gives CDR1 MNHNS, CDR2 SASEGT. The CDR3 has 16 amino acids. CDR3 coding DNA: TGTGCCAGCAGTGAAATCGGACTAGCGGGGTTCTACGATCAGTACTTC. It translates to CASSEIGLAGFYDQYF.

This clone was seen ten or more times. V gene TRBV5-5 combines with J gene TRBJ2-7, with D possibly TRBD1 on 6 matching bases. Trimming shortened V by 6 bases and J by 3 bases, and 19 bases separated the two germline ends. The CDR3 length is 15 residues. Germline CDR1 reads SGHKS; CDR2 reads YYEKEE (reference sequence). CDR3 sequence: CASTLSDRPNYEQYF. The DNA for the CDR3 is TGTGCCAGCACTCTCTCGGACAGACCAAACTACGAGCAGTACTTC.

This clone was recorded many times. The J gene is TRBJ1-6, the V gene TRBV4-2; D is perhaps TRBD1 (5 bases). CDR1 and CDR2 (germline): LGHNA, YNFKEQ. The CDR3 is 17 amino acids. Trimming cost V 4 bases and J 0 bases, with 13 bases left between them. The CDR3 loop is CASSPGLSDSYNSPLHF. The CDR3 DNA follows: TGTGCCAGCAGCCCGGGACTGTCAGACTCCTATAATTCACCCCTCCACTTT.

This clone occurred many times. The V call is TRBV20-1, the J call TRBJ2-3, with 9 bases matching TRBD2. The germline V gene encodes CDR1 DFQATT and CDR2 SNEGSKA (reference sequence). Trimming took 1 base from V and 4 from J; bases not matched to a gene: 3. This CDR3 region has 14 residues. CDR3 in DNA: TGCAGTGCTAGAGGGGGACTAGCACCAGATACGCAGTATTTT. The encoded protein is CSARGGLAPDTQYF.

This clone was counted many times. The CDR3 DNA follows: TGCGCCAGCAGCCAAGGGAGTAGCGCTAGCACAGATACGCAGTATTTT. It specifies CASSQGSSASTDTQYF. V is TRBV4-3 and J is TRBJ2-3, with D possibly being TRBD2 (5 bases). V was clipped by 1 base and J by 0 bases, with 11 bases between them. CDR1 LGHNA and CDR2 YSLEER come from the germline V gene. The CDR3 consists of 16 residues.

This clone has only a few counts. The chain is built from TRBV28 and TRBJ1-1; 10 bases line up with TRBD1. Germline CDR1 and CDR2: MDHEN and SYDVKM. J was trimmed by 6 bases and V by 4 bases; bases with no gene match: 5. The CDR3 loop spans 14 amino acids. CDR3 sequence: CASSSGQGLPEAFF. As DNA, the CDR3 is TGTGCCAGCAGTTCGGGACAGGGGTTACCTGAAGCTTTCTTT.

This clone came up many times. The CDR3 protein is CASSLATDEQYF. The CDR3 DNA follows: TGTGCCAGCAGCTTAGCGACGGACGAGCAGTACTTC. This rearrangement joins TRBV7-9 to TRBJ2-7; no definite D call. The CDR3 consists of 12 residues. V lost 0 bases, J lost 5 bases, and 5 bases lay in between. From germline, CDR1 is SEHNR and CDR2 FQNEAQ (reference sequence).

Of note for this clone: Given the absence of the conserved phenylalanine or tryptophan at the CDR3 end, a read error is likely. This chain links TRBV7-2 with TRBJ1-1; a weak D match, TRBD1 (6 bases). Germline lookup yields CDR1 SGHTA and CDR2 FQGNSA. This CDR3 has 14 amino acids. This CDR3 reads CANSFPREGAEAFL. CDR3 DNA sequence: TGTGCCAACAGCTTCCCCAGGGAGGGGGCTGAAGCTTTCTTA.